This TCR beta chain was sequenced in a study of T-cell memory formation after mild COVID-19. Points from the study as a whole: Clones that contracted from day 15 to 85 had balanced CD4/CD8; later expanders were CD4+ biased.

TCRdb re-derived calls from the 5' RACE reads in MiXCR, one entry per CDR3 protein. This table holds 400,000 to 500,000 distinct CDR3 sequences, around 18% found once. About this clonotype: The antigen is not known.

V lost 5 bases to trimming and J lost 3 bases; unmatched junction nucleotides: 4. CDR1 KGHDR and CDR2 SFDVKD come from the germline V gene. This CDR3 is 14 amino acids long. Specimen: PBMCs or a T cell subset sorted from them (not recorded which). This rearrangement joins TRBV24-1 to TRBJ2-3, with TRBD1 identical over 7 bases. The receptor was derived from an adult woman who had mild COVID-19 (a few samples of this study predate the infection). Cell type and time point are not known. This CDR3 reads CATSVSGGTDTQYF. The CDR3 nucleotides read TGTGCCACCAGTGTGTCAGGGGGAACAGATACGCAGTATTTT.